This T cell receptor (beta chain) originates from a study of human CD8 memory T cell subsets. Study-level findings and limits: Stem-like memory and precursor exhausted T cell repertoires overlapped minimally with each other. Unlike effector memory cells, stem-like memory and precursor exhausted T cells displayed similarly high diversity.

This clonotype is medium-sized by frequency. Its antigen is unknown. Sequencing libraries of TCR beta were made by UMI-labeled 5' RACE. TCRdb re-called the 5' RACE reads and catalogs CDR3 proteins one per entry, DNA excluded. The sample has about 10,000 distinct CDR3 sequences. This TCR derives from a human donor in good health. What was sequenced was CD8+ stem-like memory T cells (TSCM and TCM) sorted from PBMCs. This sample's subset: stem-like memory CD8 T cells (TSTEM), CCR7+ PD-1- TIGIT-.

This CDR3 reads CASSLENQPQHF. This chain connects TRBV11-2 to TRBJ1-5. The CDR3 consists of 12 residues. Germline CDR1 reads SGHAT; CDR2 reads FQNNGV.